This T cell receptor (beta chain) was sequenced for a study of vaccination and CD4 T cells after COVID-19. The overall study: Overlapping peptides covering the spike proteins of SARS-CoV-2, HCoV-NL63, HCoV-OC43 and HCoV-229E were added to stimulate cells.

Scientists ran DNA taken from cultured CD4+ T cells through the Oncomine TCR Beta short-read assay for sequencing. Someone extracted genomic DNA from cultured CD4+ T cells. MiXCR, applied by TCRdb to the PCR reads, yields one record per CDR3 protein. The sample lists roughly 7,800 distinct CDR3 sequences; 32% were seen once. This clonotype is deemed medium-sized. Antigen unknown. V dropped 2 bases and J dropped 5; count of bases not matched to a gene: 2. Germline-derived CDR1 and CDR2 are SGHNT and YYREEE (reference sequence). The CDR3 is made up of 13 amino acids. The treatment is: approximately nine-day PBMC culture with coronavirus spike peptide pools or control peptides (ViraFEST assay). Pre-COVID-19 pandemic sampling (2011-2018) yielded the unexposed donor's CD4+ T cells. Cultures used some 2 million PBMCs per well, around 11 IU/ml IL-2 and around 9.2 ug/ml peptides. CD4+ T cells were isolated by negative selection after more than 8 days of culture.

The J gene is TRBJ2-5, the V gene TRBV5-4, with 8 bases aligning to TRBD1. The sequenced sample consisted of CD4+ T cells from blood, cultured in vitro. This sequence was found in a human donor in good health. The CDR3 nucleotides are TGTGCCAGCAGCTTACGACAGGGGGAGACCCAGTACTTC. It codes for CASSLRQGETQYF. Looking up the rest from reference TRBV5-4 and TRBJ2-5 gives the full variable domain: ETGVTQSPTHLIKTRGQQVTLRCSSQSGHNTVSWYQQALGQGPQFIFQYYREEENGRGNFPPRFSGLQFPNYSSELNVNALELDDSALYLCASSLRQGETQYFGPGTRLLVL.